The 18 T cell receptor beta chains given below trace back to one sample, sequenced in a study of shared T cell receptors in the human thymus. Clones were read by immunoSEQ multiplex PCR, and TCRdb kept only the in-frame ones, dropping some. The repertoire has roughly 700,000 clones, 70% to 90% of them found once; the top ten carry around 0.0099%. The sample was also reused in another study, on human thymus T cells.

The sequencing sample was made of thymocytes. The receptors stem from a boy in the first two years of life with a congenital heart defect.

The chain recombines TRBV30 with TRBJ2-7; 11 bases are a match to TRBD2. Germline V CDR1 and CDR2: GTSNPN, SVGIG (reference sequence). This CDR3 comprises 14 residues. Trimming at V came to 5 bases and at J to 5 bases, leaving 8 bases not matched to a gene. The CDR3 reads CAWVAGGPPDEQYF. CDR3 sequence (DNA): TGTGCCTGGGTAGCGGGAGGGCCGCCTGACGAGCAGTACTTC.

The genes are TRBV19 and TRBJ1-1, with D possibly TRBD1 on 5 matching bases. CDR3 length: 14 residues. The germline V gene encodes CDR1 LNHDA and CDR2 SQIVND (reference sequence). V shed 7 bases and J shed 5 bases, with 17 bases lying between them. CDR3 in amino acids: CASKGVGLRTEAFF. As DNA, the CDR3 is TGTGCCAGTAAAGGGGTTGGCCTTAGAACTGAAGCTTTCTTT.

J is TRBJ2-1 and V is TRBV6-5; 13 bases match TRBD2. The trim removed 4 bases at V and 15 bases at J, leaving 15 bases unmatched. This CDR3 is built from 16 residues. Germline V gives CDR1 MNHEY, CDR2 SVGAGI. The chain's CDR3 is CASSSERTSGRYLRFF. CDR3 nucleotides: TGTGCCAGCAGTTCTGAGCGGACTAGCGGGAGATACTTGCGGTTCTTC.

The V gene is TRBV27, the J gene TRBJ1-2, with D unresolved. The V and J ends lost 4 bases and 4 bases respectively, with 16 bases between them. The CDR3 length is 15 residues. The germline V gene has CDR1 MNHEY and CDR2 SMNVEV (reference sequence). The CDR3 sequence is CASSSSGLSTYGYTF. For the CDR3, the DNA is TGTGCCAGCAGTTCGTCAGGCCTTTCGACCTATGGCTACACCTTC.

This rearrangement joins TRBV7-8 to TRBJ2-3; tentatively, D is TRBD2 (5 bases). The CDR3 extends over 16 amino acids. Trimming cost V 3 bases and J 1 base, with 14 bases left between them. CDR1 is SGHVS, CDR2 FQNEAQ, per germline. CDR3 in DNA: TGTGCCAGCAGCTTTCTGTTAGCGCCGCGCACAGATACGCAGTATTTT. Amino acids: CASSFLLAPRTDTQYF.

This chain connects TRBV28 to TRBJ1-1; D gene uncertain. There are 13 residues in the CDR3. Germline V gene data show CDR1 as MDHEN and CDR2 as SYDVKM. Trimming cost V 6 bases and J 9 bases, with 17 bases left between them. The CDR3 DNA is TGTGCCAGCAGACTCAACTGGGCCCGTAAAGCTTTCTTT. Translating it yields CASRLNWARKAFF.

In its sample, this clone was seen once. The chain links TRBV4-1 to TRBJ2-1; 8 positions match TRBD2. This CDR3 has 16 residues. Losses at the gene ends were 1 base for V and 7 bases for J; bases not matched to a gene: 9. Germline CDR1 MGHRA, CDR2 YSYEKL. CDR3 amino acids: CASSQGPGLGGNEQFF. In DNA, the CDR3 is TGCGCCAGCAGCCAAGGCCCGGGACTAGGTGGTAATGAGCAGTTCTTC.

The J gene is TRBJ2-2, the V gene TRBV19; tentatively, D is TRBD2 (6 bases). Germline V CDR1 and CDR2: LNHDA, SQIVND (reference sequence). The CDR3 is made up of 16 amino acids. Between the trimmed V and J ends, which lost 0 bases and 5 bases, there was a span of 13 bases. The CDR3 region has the DNA TGTGCCAGTAGTATAGAAGAGACTAGGGCGACCGGGGAGCTGTTTTTT. As protein: CASSIEETRATGELFF. The full variable domain, its missing parts supplied by reference TRBV19 and TRBJ2-2, is DGGITQSPKYLFRKEGQNVTLSCEQNLNHDAMYWYRQDPGQGLRLIYYSQIVNDFQKGDIAEGYSVSREKKESFPLTVTSAQKNPTAFYLCASSIEETRATGELFFGEGSRLTVL.

The chain employs TRBV25-1 and TRBJ1-6, with 7 nucleotides matching TRBD1. Trimming removed 3 bases from V and 3 bases from J; junction bases left unmatched: 8. Germline lookup yields CDR1 MGHDK and CDR2 SYGVNS. CDR3 length equals 17 residues. The CDR3: CASSDYSGQDYNSPLHF. In DNA, the CDR3 is TGTGCCAGCAGTGACTATTCCGGACAGGACTATAATTCACCCCTCCACTTT.

The chain couples TRBV13 to TRBJ2-1; 14 bases match TRBD2. Germline values: CDR1 PRHDT, CDR2 FYEKMQ (reference sequence). The CDR3 spans 16 residues. V shed 6 bases, J shed 7 bases, and the junction held 8 bases outside the gene matches. CDR3 amino acids: CASRTSGRALDNEQFF. CDR3 sequence (DNA): TGTGCCAGCAGGACTAGCGGGAGGGCCTTGGATAATGAGCAGTTCTTC.

This clone appeared a single time. The chain employs TRBV28 and TRBJ2-1; D gene ambiguous. Trimming pared 6 bases from V and 6 bases from J, leaving 21 bases between. The germline V gene has CDR1 MDHEN and CDR2 SYDVKM. This CDR3 comprises 16 residues. The CDR3 bases are TGTGCCAGCAGCCCTTCCGCGGAAGTCAAGGCCAATGAGCAGTTCTTC. It encodes CASSPSAEVKANEQFF.

The genes are TRBV30 and TRBJ1-1; maybe TRBD1 (5 bases). V was shortened by 2 bases and J by 0 bases, with 10 bases between the two germline ends. Per the germline V gene, CDR1 is GTSNPN and CDR2 is SVGIG (reference sequence). The CDR3 length is 14 residues. The CDR3 reads CAWSSGGMNTEAFF. The CDR3 region has the DNA TGTGCCTGGAGTTCGGGGGGAATGAACACTGAAGCTTTCTTT.

This chain connects TRBV7-9 to TRBJ2-7; 7 bases line up with TRBD1. V lost 9 bases and J lost 5; bases outside the gene matches: 7. This CDR3 region has 12 residues. CDR1 is SEHNR, CDR2 FQNEAQ, per germline (reference sequence). The CDR3 DNA reads as TGTGCCAGTCGGGACAGAACCCACGAGCAGTACTTC. Protein: CASRDRTHEQYF.

The chain is built from TRBV7-9 and TRBJ2-7, with 15 nucleotides matching TRBD2. J gave up 3 bases and V 5 bases, and 5 bases lay outside the gene matches. Per the germline V gene, CDR1 is SEHNR and CDR2 is FQNEAQ (reference sequence). The CDR3 loop spans 16 amino acids. CDR3 amino acids: CASSPEGLAGGYEQYF. The CDR3 nucleotides are TGTGCCAGCAGCCCAGAGGGACTAGCGGGAGGCTACGAGCAGTACTTC.

The gene calls are TRBV6-4 and TRBJ1-3; the match to TRBD1 covers 8 bases. Germline V gene lookup returns CDR1 MRHNA and CDR2 SNTAGT. V shed 6 bases and J 3 bases; nucleotides not matched to a gene: 4. The CDR3 totals 14 residues. DNA for the CDR3: TGTGCCAGCAGCCCAGGGACAGGTGGAAACACCATATATTTT. Protein: CASSPGTGGNTIYF.

The chain joins TRBV4-3 to TRBJ2-3; TRBD2 matches at 10 bases. Germline-derived CDR1 and CDR2 are LGHNA and YSLEER. This CDR3 region has 17 residues. Unmatched junction bases numbered 3, after V lost 0 bases and J lost 0 bases. The CDR3 sequence: CASSQEATSGSTDTQYF. CDR3 nucleotide sequence: TGCGCCAGCAGCCAAGAGGCGACTAGCGGGAGCACAGATACGCAGTATTTT.

This clone occurred a few times. The chain combines TRBV29-1 with TRBJ1-3, with D tentatively TRBD1 (6 bases). The CDR3 is 15 amino acids. The germline gives CDR1 SQVTM, CDR2 ANQGSEA. With 7 bases removed from V and 2 bases from J, the gap between germline ends came to 18 bases. The CDR3 region has the DNA TGCAGCGGGGGGGGGCCCCAGCCACCTGGAAACACCATATATTTT. Protein sequence: CSGGGPQPPGNTIYF.

This clone was counted a few times. In the same sample, other DNA sequences code for this CDR3. The rearrangement joins TRBV18 to TRBJ2-1, with 10 bases that match TRBD2. The CDR3 has 15 residues. V trimming: 0 bases; J trimming: 9 bases; junction bases outside the gene matches: 5. The germline CDR1 and CDR2 sequences are KGHSH and LQKENI. The CDR3 spells CASSPPLAGVSEQFF. The CDR3 nucleotides are TGTGCCAGCTCACCACCGCTAGCGGGAGTTAGTGAGCAGTTCTTC. Complete variable domain (other parts from reference TRBV18 and TRBJ2-1): NAGVMQNPRHLVRRRGQEARLRCSPMKGHSHVYWYRQLPEEGLKFMVYLQKENIIDESGMPKERFSAEFPKEGPSILRIQQVVRGDSAAYFCASSPPLAGVSEQFFGPGTRLTVL.